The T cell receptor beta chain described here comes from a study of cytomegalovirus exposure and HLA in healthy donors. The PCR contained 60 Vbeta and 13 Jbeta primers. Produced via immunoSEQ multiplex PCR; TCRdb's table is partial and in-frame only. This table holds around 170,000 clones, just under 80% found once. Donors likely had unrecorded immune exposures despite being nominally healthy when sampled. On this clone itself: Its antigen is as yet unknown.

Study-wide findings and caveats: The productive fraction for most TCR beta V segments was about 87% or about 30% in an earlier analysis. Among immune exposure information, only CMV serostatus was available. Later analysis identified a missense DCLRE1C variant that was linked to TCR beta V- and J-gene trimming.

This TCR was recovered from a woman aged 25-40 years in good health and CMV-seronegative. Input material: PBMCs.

DNA for the CDR3: TGTGCCAGCAGCCAAACGGCGGGGGCCCCAGATACGCAGTATTTT. Its protein product is CASSQTAGAPDTQYF. The V call is TRBV4-2, the J call TRBJ2-3; a possible D gene is TRBD2 (7 bases). The V end lost 2 bases, the J end lost 4 bases, and 13 bases lay between the germline ends. This CDR3 contains 15 residues. Germline V gene lookup returns CDR1 LGHNA and CDR2 YNFKEQ.